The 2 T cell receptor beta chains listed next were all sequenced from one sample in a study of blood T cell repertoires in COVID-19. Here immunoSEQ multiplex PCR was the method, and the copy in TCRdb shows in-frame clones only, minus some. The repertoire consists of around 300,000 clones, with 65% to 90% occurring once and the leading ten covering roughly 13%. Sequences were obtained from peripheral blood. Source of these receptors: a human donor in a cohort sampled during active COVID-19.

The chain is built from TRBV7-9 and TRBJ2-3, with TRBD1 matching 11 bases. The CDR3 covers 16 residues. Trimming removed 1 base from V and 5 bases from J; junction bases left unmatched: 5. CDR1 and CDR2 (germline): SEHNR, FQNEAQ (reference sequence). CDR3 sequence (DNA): TGTGCCAGCAGCTTAGGGGGACAGGGGGATTTAGATACGCAGTATTTT. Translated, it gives CASSLGGQGDLDTQYF.

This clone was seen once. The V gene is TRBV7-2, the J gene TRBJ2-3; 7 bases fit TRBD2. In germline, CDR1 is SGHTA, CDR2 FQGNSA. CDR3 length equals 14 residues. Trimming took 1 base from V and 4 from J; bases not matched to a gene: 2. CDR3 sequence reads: CASSLGLAADTQYF. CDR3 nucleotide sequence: TGTGCCAGCAGCTTAGGCCTAGCGGCAGATACGCAGTATTTT.